The rows below give T cell receptor beta chains drawn from one sample of a study of vaccination and CD4 T cells after COVID-19. No antigen is known for these receptors. TCRdb ran MiXCR on the PCR reads and lists one entry per CDR3 protein. The table records 7,500 to 10,000 distinct CDR3 sequences, roughly 65% of them present only once. Source: CD4+ T cells from blood, cultured in vitro, taken before SARS-CoV-2 vaccination. The receptor set was obtained from a human donor who had recovered from COVID-19. The CDR3 runs from the conserved cysteine through the conserved F or W. The D gene is left open where the match is weak. Clone sizes are given selectively: once, few, many, or a class where the clone is expanded.

V gene	J gene	D gene	clone size	CDR3 protein	CDR3 DNA
TRBV7-2	TRBJ1-2	-	-	CASSLAQGEGYTF	TGTGCCAGCAGCTTGGCGCAGGGTGAAGGCTACACCTTC
TRBV7-3	TRBJ2-2	TRBD2	-	CASSLAGANTGELFF	TGTGCCAGCAGCTTAGCGGGAGCGAACACCGGGGAGCTGTTTTTT
TRBV6-1	TRBJ1-3	TRBD1	few	CASSVGRQGGDTIYF	TGTGCCAGCAGTGTTGGACGACAGGGTGGGGACACCATATATTTT
TRBV29-1	TRBJ2-1	-	medium-sized	CSVGDEQFF	TGCAGCGTTGGAGATGAGCAGTTCTTC
TRBV20-1	TRBJ1-3	TRBD1	-	CSANRGNGNTIYF	TGCAGTGCAAACAGGGGGAATGGAAACACCATATATTTT
TRBV6-1	TRBJ2-2	-	-	CASSRNRLTNTGELFF	TGTGCCAGCAGTCGCAACAGGCTAACAAACACCGGGGAGCTGTTTTTT
TRBV29-1	TRBJ2-7	-	-	CSVVLVLDKGSYEQYF	TGCAGCGTTGTGTTGGTTCTGGACAAGGGCTCGTACGAGCAGTACTTC
TRBV20-1	TRBJ1-1	-	-	CSATRSVNTEAFF	TGCAGTGCTACCAGGTCGGTAAACACTGAAGCTTTCTTT
TRBV20-1	TRBJ2-3	TRBD2	few	CSARDAGRAGTDTQYF	TGCAGTGCTAGAGATGCCGGGAGGGCCGGCACAGATACGCAGTATTTT
TRBV19	TRBJ2-3	TRBD1	-	CASSLRGRTDTQYF	TGTGCCAGTAGTTTAAGGGGGCGCACAGATACGCAGTATTTT
TRBV28	TRBJ2-5	-	-	CASSFPLGATQYF	TGTGCCAGCAGTTTCCCTCTGGGTGCGACCCAGTACTTC
TRBV19	TRBJ1-5	TRBD1	-	CASSIGQERNQPQHF	TGTGCCAGTAGTATCGGACAGGAGCGCAATCAGCCCCAGCATTTT
TRBV10-1	TRBJ2-7	TRBD1	-	CASSANDRDEQYF	TGCGCCAGCAGTGCCAATGACAGGGACGAGCAGTACTTC
TRBV6-1	TRBJ2-4	TRBD1	-	CASTTRTGDVAKNIQYF	TGTGCCAGCACGACCAGGACAGGCGACGTGGCCAAAAACATTCAGTACTTC
TRBV15	TRBJ1-5	TRBD1	few	CATSRAGGPNQPQHF	TGTGCCACCAGCAGAGCAGGGGGCCCTAATCAGCCCCAGCATTTT
TRBV6-5	TRBJ1-2	TRBD1	-	CASSYPGTGGGYTF	TGTGCCAGCAGTTACCCAGGGACAGGGGGAGGCTACACCTTC
TRBV6-5	TRBJ2-3	TRBD2	-	CASSSRTSGSITDTQYF	TGTGCCAGCAGTTCCAGGACTAGCGGGTCTATCACAGATACGCAGTATTTT
TRBV20-1	TRBJ1-2	TRBD1	-	CSARVRDRGYGYTF	TGCAGTGCTAGAGTAAGGGACAGGGGGTATGGCTACACCTTC
TRBV20-1	TRBJ2-3	-	once	CSARDPVPDTQYF	TGCAGTGCTAGAGACCCCGTCCCAGATACGCAGTATTTT
TRBV7-2	TRBJ2-7	-	-	CASTTSGVGPYEQYF	TGTGCCAGCACCACGTCAGGGGTGGGCCCCTACGAGCAGTACTTC
TRBV28	TRBJ1-2	-	-	CASRPLGTIGGYTF	TGTGCCAGCAGGCCCCTCGGGACCATAGGTGGCTACACCTTC
TRBV6-1	TRBJ1-5	-	-	CASSPPPRGRFFQPQHF	TGTGCCAGCAGTCCCCCCCCGCGGGGGCGCTTCTTCCAGCCCCAGCATTTT
TRBV20-1	TRBJ2-7	TRBD1	-	CSADRSGTESSYEQYF	TGCAGTGCCGACAGGTCCGGGACAGAGAGCTCCTACGAGCAGTACTTC
TRBV20-1	TRBJ2-1	TRBD2	-	CSARTSGRLEQFF	TGCAGTGCTAGGACTAGCGGGAGGCTTGAGCAGTTCTTC
TRBV6-2/TRBV6-3	TRBJ2-5	TRBD1	-	CASSSGQGEETQYF	TGTGCCAGCAGTTCGGGACAGGGAGAAGAGACCCAGTACTTC
TRBV6-2/TRBV6-3	TRBJ1-4	TRBD1	-	CATRQGDEKLFF	TGTGCCACCCGACAGGGCGATGAAAAACTGTTTTTT
TRBV20-1	TRBJ1-5	-	-	CSARDLYGLGNQPQHF	TGCAGTGCTAGAGATCTTTATGGGTTAGGGAATCAGCCCCAGCATTTT
TRBV18	TRBJ2-3	-	medium-sized	CASSPRLTFGTDTQYF	TGTGCCAGCTCACCAAGATTAACGTTTGGCACAGATACGCAGTATTTT
TRBV29-1	TRBJ2-7	-	-	CSVESGSGYEQYF	TGCAGCGTTGAATCTGGATCGGGTTACGAGCAGTACTTC
TRBV7-2	TRBJ2-3	TRBD2	-	CASSLGFGTSGRDTQYF	TGTGCCAGCAGCTTAGGTTTCGGGACTAGCGGGAGAGATACGCAGTATTTT
TRBV7-8	TRBJ2-1	-	-	CASSLAHLYNEQFF	TGTGCCAGCAGCTTAGCGCACTTGTACAATGAGCAGTTCTTC
TRBV6-1	TRBJ1-2	-	once	CASSRGDGYTF	TGTGCCAGCAGTCGGGGGGATGGCTACACCTTC
TRBV7-2	TRBJ2-7	-	-	CASSLSPGLGSGYEQYF	TGTGCCAGCAGCTTGAGCCCGGGCCTAGGGTCCGGTTACGAGCAGTACTTC
TRBV20-1	TRBJ2-2	-	few	CSLEETGTGELFF	TGCAGTTTAGAGGAGACGGGAACCGGGGAGCTGTTTTTT
TRBV4-1	TRBJ2-7	-	-	CASSQVPTYEQYF	TGCGCCAGCAGCCAAGTACCCACCTACGAGCAGTACTTC
TRBV2	TRBJ1-3	-	-	CASSGDLGDTIYF	TGTGCCAGCAGTGGAGACCTTGGAGACACCATATATTTT
TRBV6-1	TRBJ2-3	-	-	CASQGTGTGTDTQYF	TGTGCCAGCCAAGGCACCGGGACGGGCACAGATACGCAGTATTTT
TRBV2	TRBJ1-2	-	-	CASSEEWQGKGYTF	TGTGCCAGCAGTGAGGAGTGGCAGGGCAAAGGCTACACCTTC
TRBV20-1	TRBJ1-4	-	-	CSAYSFEQGPREKLFF	TGCAGTGCTTACTCCTTTGAACAGGGCCCGCGAGAAAAACTGTTTTTT
TRBV6-1	TRBJ2-2	-	-	CASSPMGTNTGELFF	TGTGCCAGCTCCCCTATGGGGACGAACACCGGGGAGCTGTTTTTT
TRBV10-3	TRBJ2-5	TRBD2	-	CAISEPKGLVSPKEGETQYF	TGTGCCATCAGTGAGCCAAAGGGACTAGTGAGTCCCAAAGAGGGAGAGACCCAGTACTTC
TRBV7-2	TRBJ2-2	-	-	CASSSGLNQWRELFF	TGTGCCAGCAGCTCCGGACTTAATCAGTGGAGGGAGCTGTTTTTT
TRBV19	TRBJ2-1	TRBD1	-	CASSKWIPGQGANEQFF	TGTGCCAGTAGTAAATGGATACCGGGACAGGGGGCCAATGAGCAGTTCTTC
TRBV6-1	TRBJ1-1	-	few	CASSAEPMIYFRGTEAFF	TGTGCCAGCAGCGCTGAACCTATGATTTATTTCCGGGGAACTGAAGCTTTCTTT
TRBV10-3	TRBJ2-7	TRBD2	-	CAITKTSGPTYEQYF	TGTGCCATCACCAAGACTAGCGGACCAACCTACGAGCAGTACTTC
TRBV6-1	TRBJ2-3	TRBD2	-	CASRGTREGLTDTQYF	TGTGCCAGCAGGGGTACGCGGGAGGGCCTGACAGATACGCAGTATTTT
TRBV5-1	TRBJ2-5	TRBD2	-	CASSSTPPGTRLKETQYF	TGCGCCAGCAGCTCGACACCCCCGGGGACTAGACTCAAAGAGACCCAGTACTTC
TRBV6-5	TRBJ2-3	-	-	CVSSYSVGYTDTQYF	TGTGTCAGCAGTTACTCTGTAGGTTACACAGATACGCAGTATTTT
TRBV7-9	TRBJ1-2	-	-	CASSFLGAYGYTF	TGTGCCAGCAGCTTCCTGGGCGCCTATGGCTACACCTTC
TRBV12-3/TRBV12-4	TRBJ2-1	-	-	CASSPLQIGEQFF	TGTGCCAGCAGTCCCCTACAGATCGGTGAGCAGTTCTTC
TRBV6-5	TRBJ1-1	-	-	CASSYSRGNTEAFF	TGTGCCAGCAGTTACAGCAGGGGGAACACTGAAGCTTTCTTT
TRBV20-1	TRBJ2-1	TRBD2	-	CSAKSGSINNEQFF	TGCAGTGCGAAAAGCGGGAGCATCAACAATGAGCAGTTCTTC
TRBV30	TRBJ2-1	TRBD2	-	CAWSGLAGNEQFF	TGTGCCTGGAGTGGACTAGCGGGCAATGAGCAGTTCTTC